Given below is one TCR beta chain in context. The antigen remains unidentified. The data stem from a study of CXCR3-negative and CXCR3-positive naive CD8 T cells. Notes on the study in general: Both naive subsets, CXCR3-negative and CXCR3-positive, displayed similar TRBV-TRBJ usage, unlike memory cells.

With UMI labels, 5' RACE was used to prepare the TRB cDNA libraries. After re-calling the 5' RACE reads, TCRdb lists one entry per CDR3 protein, DNA absent. Here the sample table reports some 45,000 distinct CDR3 sequences. The length of the CDR3 is 11 residues. Germline CDR1 and CDR2: SEHNR and FQNEAQ (reference sequence). The material sequenced was naive CXCR3- CD8+ T cells from blood. As to subset: CD45RO-CCR7+CD27+CD95- naive CD8+ T cells lacking CXCR3 (TNR3-). The receptor comes from a human donor in good health. Some clones in this sample may be carry-over from other donors' samples. The gene calls are TRBV7-9 and TRBJ1-1; absent DNA, TCRdb's TRBD1 call cannot be checked. CDR3: CASSGGTEAFF.